Presented here are 19 T cell receptor beta chains from one specimen sequenced in a study of T-cell memory formation after mild COVID-19. TCRdb re-derived calls from the 5' RACE reads in MiXCR, one entry per CDR3 protein. The data show around 130,000 distinct CDR3 sequences, about 16% seen once. Sequenced material: PBMCs or a T cell subset sorted from them (not recorded which). These receptors all stem from an adult woman who had mild COVID-19 (a few samples of this study predate the infection). Cell type and time point are not known.

V gene TRBV5-1 combines with J gene TRBJ1-1, with a weak D call TRBD1 (5 bases). The CDR3 totals 14 residues. Germline V CDR1 and CDR2: SGHRS, YFSETQ. The V end was cut by 0 bases, the J end by 2 bases, with 8 bases between. CDR3 amino acids: CASSLVRENTEAFF. CDR3 coding DNA: TGCGCCAGCAGCTTGGTCAGGGAAAACACTGAAGCTTTCTTT.

In its sample, this clonotype was seen a few times. The chain uses TRBV28 and TRBJ2-3; perhaps TRBD2 as D (5 bases). Per germline, CDR1 MDHEN and CDR2 SYDVKM. The V and J ends lost 4 bases and 4 bases respectively, with 9 bases between them. CDR3 length: 13 amino acids. CDR3 protein: CASSSRGPDTQYF. For the CDR3, the DNA is TGTGCCAGCAGTTCCCGAGGGCCAGATACGCAGTATTTT.

This clonotype was counted a few times. The DNA for the CDR3 is TGTGCCAGCAGCCAACCGGCTAGCTCCTACGAGCAGTACTTC. Its translation is CASSQPASSYEQYF. The chain employs TRBV4-2 and TRBJ2-7, with unresolved D. The germline CDR1 and CDR2 sequences are LGHNA and YNFKEQ. The CDR3 totals 14 residues. V lost 2 bases and J lost 0, with 8 bases in between.

This chain links TRBV4-1 with TRBJ1-5; D call uncertain. V was cut by 1 base and J by 1 base, with 5 bases left in between. Germline V CDR1 and CDR2: MGHRA, YSYEKL. The CDR3 spans 14 residues. CDR3 in DNA: TGCGCCAGCAGCCAAGTCGTCAGCAATCAGCCCCAGCATTTT. Translating it yields CASSQVVSNQPQHF.

This rearrangement joins TRBV7-6 to TRBJ2-1; maybe TRBD2 (6 bases). V lost 0 bases and J lost 2, with 8 bases in between. CDR1 is SGHVS, CDR2 FNYEAQ, per germline. CDR3 length: 15 amino acids. The CDR3 reads CASSLAGSTYNEQFF. CDR3 sequence (DNA): TGTGCCAGCAGCTTAGCCGGGAGCACCTACAATGAGCAGTTCTTC.

The chain joins TRBV21-1 to TRBJ2-1; TRBD2 is the table's D call and was not checked against the DNA. TRBV21-1 counts as a pseudogene. The CDR3 has 17 amino acids. In DNA, the CDR3 is TGTGCCAGCAGCAACTCGACTAGCGGGAGATCCTACAATGAGCAGTTCTTC. Its protein product is CASSNSTSGRSYNEQFF.

There are many counts of this clonotype. The gene calls are TRBV4-2 and TRBJ2-7, with a weak D call TRBD1 (5 bases). The CDR3 spans 11 residues. Germline V gene data show CDR1 as LGHNA and CDR2 as YNFKEQ. The V end lost 6 bases, the J end lost 7 bases, and 10 bases lay between the germline ends. The CDR3 sequence: CASSKGHEQYF. The CDR3 nucleotides read TGTGCCAGCAGTAAAGGACATGAGCAGTACTTC.

The count of this clonotype is one. V is TRBV2 and J is TRBJ1-4; D might be TRBD1 (6 bases). V lost 7 bases and J 11 bases, leaving 20 bases between the germline ends. This CDR3 spans 14 amino acids. The germline CDR1 and CDR2 sequences are SNHLY and FYNNEI. DNA of the CDR3: TGTGCCAGCAAGGGGGACGGGCCTCAGGTGAAACTGTTTTTT. Its protein product is CASKGDGPQVKLFF. The variable domain in full, with the rest retrieved from reference TRBV2 and TRBJ1-4, is EPEVTQTPSHQVTQMGQEVILRCVPISNHLYFYWYRQILGQKVEFLVSFYNNEISEKSEIFDDQFSVERPDGSNFTLKIRSTKLEDSAMYFCASKGDGPQVKLFFGSGTQLSVL.

The DNA of the CDR3 is TGTGCCACCGATCGGGACGGGAACTACGAGCAGTACTTC. Protein product: CATDRDGNYEQYF. V and J are TRBV7-9 and TRBJ2-7; D tentatively reads TRBD1 or TRBD2 (5 bases each). The CDR3 contains 13 residues. V was shortened by 10 bases and J by 3 bases, with 16 bases between the two germline ends. Per germline, CDR1 SEHNR and CDR2 FQNEAQ (reference sequence).

This clonotype was seen only once. The chain recombines TRBV3-1 with TRBJ1-4; the D gene is possibly TRBD1 (5 bases). This CDR3 comprises 14 residues. The germline V gene encodes CDR1 LGHDT and CDR2 YNNKEL (reference sequence). Trimming took off 9 bases at V and 3 bases at J, with 14 bases between the two ends. CDR3 sequence reads: CARYRPGSNEKLFF. The CDR3 DNA reads as TGTGCCAGATACAGACCAGGGTCTAATGAAAAACTGTTTTTT.

The rearrangement uses TRBV12-3 or TRBV12-4 and TRBJ2-7, with 12 bases that match TRBD2. The CDR3 has 13 amino acids. V was clipped by 5 bases and J by 6 bases; unmatched bases: 2. The CDR3 nucleotides read TGTGCCAGCAGTCGACTAGCGGGAGTCGAGCAGTACTTC. Translating it yields CASSRLAGVEQYF.

The rearrangement links TRBV19 to TRBJ2-1; no firm D call. Trimming pared 4 bases from V and 3 bases from J, leaving 16 bases between. This CDR3 contains 16 residues. From germline, CDR1 is LNHDA and CDR2 SQIVND (reference sequence). DNA of the CDR3: TGTGCCAGTAGTACCCGGTGGTTGCCTCACTACAATGAGCAGTTCTTC. It codes for CASSTRWLPHYNEQFF.

V gene TRBV20-1 combines with J gene TRBJ1-2, with a tentative D call TRBD1 (6 bases). Per germline, CDR1 DFQATT and CDR2 SNEGSKA (reference sequence). The CDR3 sequence is 12 residues long. V lost 1 base and J 6 bases, leaving 9 bases between the germline ends. This CDR3 reads CSARVAGDGYTF. CDR3 nucleotides: TGCAGTGCTAGAGTGGCAGGGGATGGCTACACCTTC.

This clonotype was seen a few times. DNA of the CDR3: TGCAGTGCTAGAGAGGACAGGGACTACGAGCAGTACTTC. It encodes CSAREDRDYEQYF. The rearrangement joins TRBV20-1 to TRBJ2-7; TRBD1 aligns across 8 bases. This CDR3 is built from 13 residues. Germline assignment: CDR1 DFQATT and CDR2 SNEGSKA (reference sequence). Losses at the gene ends were 0 bases for V and 3 bases for J; bases not matched to a gene: 1.

This clonotype was counted a few times. The chain joins TRBV14 to TRBJ2-1, with D maybe TRBD2 (5 bases). This CDR3 has 13 amino acids. Trimming pared 3 bases from V and 8 bases from J, leaving 11 bases between. The germline CDR1 and CDR2 sequences are SGHDN and FVKESK. CDR3 DNA sequence: TGTGCCAGCAGCCAGGATACTAGGGATGAGCAGTTCTTC. Its translation: CASSQDTRDEQFF.

The J gene is TRBJ1-6, the V gene TRBV2; the D gene is possibly TRBD1 (5 bases). The CDR3 spans 13 residues. The V and J ends lost 5 bases and 5 bases respectively, with 7 bases between them. From germline, CDR1 is SNHLY and CDR2 FYNNEI. CDR3 in amino acids: CASSSGNNSPLHF. The CDR3 coding sequence is TGTGCCAGCAGTTCAGGGAATAATTCACCCCTCCACTTT.

V usage is TRBV6-2 or TRBV6-3 and J usage is TRBJ2-7; 7 bases fit TRBD2. CDR1 MNHEY and CDR2 SVGEGT come from the germline V gene. The CDR3 spans 16 residues. V gave up 0 bases and J gave up 2 bases; unmatched junction bases: 7. In nucleotides, the CDR3 is TGTGCCAGCAGTTACTCGAGGTTAGCGGGCACCTACGAGCAGTACTTC. Protein sequence: CASSYSRLAGTYEQYF.

This clonotype was found a few times. The J gene is TRBJ2-5, the V gene TRBV24-1, with TRBD1 identical over 10 bases. The CDR3 loop spans 15 amino acids. V lost 10 bases and J lost 2; bases outside the gene matches: 9. Germline V lookup: CDR1 KGHDR, CDR2 SFDVKD. This CDR3 reads CATSRRTGGQETQYF. The CDR3 nucleotides are TGTGCCACTTCAAGACGGACAGGGGGACAAGAGACCCAGTACTTC.

This clonotype turned up a few times. The J gene is TRBJ1-2, the V gene TRBV5-1, with D possibly TRBD1 on 6 matching bases. CDR3 length: 15 amino acids. V was pared by 4 bases and J by 1 base, with 14 bases between. CDR1 SGHRS and CDR2 YFSETQ come from the germline V gene. The CDR3 DNA reads TGCGCCAGCAGCGTTAGACGACAGGTTAACTATGGCTACACCTTC. This translates into CASSVRRQVNYGYTF.